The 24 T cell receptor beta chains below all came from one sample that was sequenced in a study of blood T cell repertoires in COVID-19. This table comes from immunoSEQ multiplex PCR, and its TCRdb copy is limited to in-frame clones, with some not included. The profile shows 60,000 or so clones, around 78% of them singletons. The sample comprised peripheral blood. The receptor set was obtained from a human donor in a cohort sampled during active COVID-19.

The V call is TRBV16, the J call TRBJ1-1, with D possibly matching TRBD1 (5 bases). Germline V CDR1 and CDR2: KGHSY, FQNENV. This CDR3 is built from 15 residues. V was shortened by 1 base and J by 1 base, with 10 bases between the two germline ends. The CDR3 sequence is CASSQWEGKNTEAFF. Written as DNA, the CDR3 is TGTGCCAGCAGCCAATGGGAGGGGAAGAACACTGAAGCTTTCTTT.

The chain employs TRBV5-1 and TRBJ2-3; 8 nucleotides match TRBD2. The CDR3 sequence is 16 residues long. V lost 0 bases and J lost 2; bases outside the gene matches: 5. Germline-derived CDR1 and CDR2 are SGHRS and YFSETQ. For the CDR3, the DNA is TGCGCCAGCAGCTTGGGTGGCGGGGGGTTCACAGATACGCAGTATTTT. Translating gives CASSLGGGGFTDTQYF.

CDR3 sequence reads: CASSFDRVMNTEAFF. The CDR3 DNA follows: TGTGCCAGCAGTTTCGACAGGGTGATGAACACTGAAGCTTTCTTT. This chain uses TRBV27 with TRBJ1-1, with TRBD1 matching 7 bases. The CDR3 totals 15 residues. CDR1 is MNHEY, CDR2 SMNVEV, per germline (reference sequence). J gave up 0 bases and V 3 bases, and 4 bases lay outside the gene matches.

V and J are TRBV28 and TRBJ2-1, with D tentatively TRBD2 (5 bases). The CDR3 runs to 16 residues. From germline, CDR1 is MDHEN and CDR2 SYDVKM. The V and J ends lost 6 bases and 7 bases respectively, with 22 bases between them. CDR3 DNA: TGTGCCAGCAGCCATCGACTACTAACTAAGGCTAATGAGCAGTTCTTC. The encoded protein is CASSHRLLTKANEQFF.

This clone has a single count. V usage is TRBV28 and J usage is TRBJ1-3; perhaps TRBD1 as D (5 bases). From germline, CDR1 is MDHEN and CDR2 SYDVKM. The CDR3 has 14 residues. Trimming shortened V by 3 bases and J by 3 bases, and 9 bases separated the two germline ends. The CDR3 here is CASSFQGYGNTIYF. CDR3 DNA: TGTGCCAGCAGTTTTCAGGGTTATGGAAACACCATATATTTT.

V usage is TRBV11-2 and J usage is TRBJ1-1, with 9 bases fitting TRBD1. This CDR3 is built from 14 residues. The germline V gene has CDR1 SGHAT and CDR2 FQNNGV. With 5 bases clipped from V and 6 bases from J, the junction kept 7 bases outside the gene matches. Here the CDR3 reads CASSHSGTGSEAFF. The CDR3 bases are TGTGCCAGCAGCCATTCCGGGACAGGGTCTGAAGCTTTCTTT.

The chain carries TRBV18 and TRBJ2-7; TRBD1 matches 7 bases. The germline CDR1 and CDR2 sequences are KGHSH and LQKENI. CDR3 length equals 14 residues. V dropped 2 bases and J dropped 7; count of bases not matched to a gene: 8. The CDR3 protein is CASSPGTVGREQYF. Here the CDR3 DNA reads TGTGCCAGCTCACCAGGGACAGTGGGTAGGGAGCAGTACTTC.

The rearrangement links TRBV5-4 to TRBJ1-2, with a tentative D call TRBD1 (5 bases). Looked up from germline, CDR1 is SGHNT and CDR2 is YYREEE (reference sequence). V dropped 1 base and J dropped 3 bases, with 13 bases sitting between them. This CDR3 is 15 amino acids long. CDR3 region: CASSLRATQDYGYTF. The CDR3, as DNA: TGTGCCAGCAGCTTGAGGGCAACACAGGACTATGGCTACACCTTC.

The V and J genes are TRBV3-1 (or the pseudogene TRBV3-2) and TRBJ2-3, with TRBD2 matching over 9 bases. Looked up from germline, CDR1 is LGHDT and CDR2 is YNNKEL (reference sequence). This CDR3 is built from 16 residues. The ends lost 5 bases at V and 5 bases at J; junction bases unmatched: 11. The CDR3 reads CASSSVREGGGDTQYF. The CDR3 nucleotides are TGTGCCAGCAGCTCCGTGCGGGAGGGGGGTGGAGATACGCAGTATTTT.

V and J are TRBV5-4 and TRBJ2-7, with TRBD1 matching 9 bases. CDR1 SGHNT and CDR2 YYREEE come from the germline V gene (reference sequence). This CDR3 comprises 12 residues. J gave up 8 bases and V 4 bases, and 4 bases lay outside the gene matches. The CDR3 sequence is CASSPGQGQQYF. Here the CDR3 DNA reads TGTGCCAGCAGCCCAGGACAGGGGCAGCAGTACTTC.

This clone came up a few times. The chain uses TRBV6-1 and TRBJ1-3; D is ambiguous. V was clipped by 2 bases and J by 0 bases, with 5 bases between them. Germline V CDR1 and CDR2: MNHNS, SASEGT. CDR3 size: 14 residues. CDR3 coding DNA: TGTGCCAGCAGTGAAATAGTCTCTGGAAACACCATATATTTT. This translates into CASSEIVSGNTIYF.

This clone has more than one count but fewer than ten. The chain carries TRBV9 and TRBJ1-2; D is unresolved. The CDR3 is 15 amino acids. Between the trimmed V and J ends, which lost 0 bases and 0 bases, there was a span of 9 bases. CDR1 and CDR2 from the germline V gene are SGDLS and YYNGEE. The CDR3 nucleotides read TGTGCCAGCAGCGTAGTGGAGGGCACTAACTATGGCTACACCTTC. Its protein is CASSVVEGTNYGYTF. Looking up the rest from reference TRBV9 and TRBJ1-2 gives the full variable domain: DSGVTQTPKHLITATGQRVTLRCSPRSGDLSVYWYQQSLDQGLQFLIQYYNGEERAKGNILERFSAQQFPDLHSELNLSSLELGDSALYFCASSVVEGTNYGYTFGSGTRLTVV.

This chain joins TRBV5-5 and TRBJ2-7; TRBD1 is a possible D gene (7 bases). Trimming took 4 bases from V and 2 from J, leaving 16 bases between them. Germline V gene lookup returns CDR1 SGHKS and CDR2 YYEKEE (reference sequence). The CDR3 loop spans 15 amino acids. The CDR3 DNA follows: TGTGCCAGCAGCGCGGGACAGCCCACGACCTACGAGCAGTACTTC. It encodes CASSAGQPTTYEQYF.

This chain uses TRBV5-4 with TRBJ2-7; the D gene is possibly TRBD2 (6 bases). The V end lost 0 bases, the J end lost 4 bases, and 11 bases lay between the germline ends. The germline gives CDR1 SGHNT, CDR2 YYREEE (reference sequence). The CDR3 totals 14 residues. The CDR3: CASSLEWGEYEQYF. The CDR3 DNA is TGTGCCAGCAGCTTGGAGTGGGGGGAATACGAGCAGTACTTC.

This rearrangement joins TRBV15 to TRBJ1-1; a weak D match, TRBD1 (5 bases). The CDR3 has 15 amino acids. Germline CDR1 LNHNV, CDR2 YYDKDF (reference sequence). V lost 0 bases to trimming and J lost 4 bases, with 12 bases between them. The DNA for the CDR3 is TGTGCCACCAGCAGAGATTTTGGGGGGACCACTGAAGCTTTCTTT. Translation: CATSRDFGGTTEAFF.

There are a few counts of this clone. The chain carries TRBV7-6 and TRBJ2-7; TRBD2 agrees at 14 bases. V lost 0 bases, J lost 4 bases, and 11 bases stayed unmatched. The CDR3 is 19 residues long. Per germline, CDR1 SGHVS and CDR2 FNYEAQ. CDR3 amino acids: CASSLARSPTSGGVYEQYF. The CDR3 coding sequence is TGTGCCAGCAGCTTAGCGCGATCCCCGACTAGCGGGGGGGTATACGAGCAGTACTTC.

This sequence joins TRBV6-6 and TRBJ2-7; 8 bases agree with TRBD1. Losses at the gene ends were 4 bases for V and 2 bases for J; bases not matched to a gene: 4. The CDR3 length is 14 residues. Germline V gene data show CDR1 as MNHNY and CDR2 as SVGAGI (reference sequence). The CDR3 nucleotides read TGTGCCAGCAGTTCGACAGGGGCCCCCTACGAGCAGTACTTC. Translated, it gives CASSSTGAPYEQYF.

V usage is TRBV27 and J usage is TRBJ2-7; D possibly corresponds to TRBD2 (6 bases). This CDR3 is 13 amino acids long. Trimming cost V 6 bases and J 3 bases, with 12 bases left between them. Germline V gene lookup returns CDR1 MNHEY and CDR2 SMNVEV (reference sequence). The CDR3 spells CASSPGLHYEQYF. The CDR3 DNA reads TGTGCCAGCAGCCCGGGACTGCACTACGAGCAGTACTTC.

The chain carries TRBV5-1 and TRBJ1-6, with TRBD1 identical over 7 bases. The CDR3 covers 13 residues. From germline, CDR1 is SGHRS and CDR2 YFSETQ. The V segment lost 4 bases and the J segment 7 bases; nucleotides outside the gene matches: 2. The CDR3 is CASSPDRNSPLHF. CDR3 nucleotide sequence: TGCGCCAGCAGCCCGGACAGGAATTCACCCCTCCACTTT.

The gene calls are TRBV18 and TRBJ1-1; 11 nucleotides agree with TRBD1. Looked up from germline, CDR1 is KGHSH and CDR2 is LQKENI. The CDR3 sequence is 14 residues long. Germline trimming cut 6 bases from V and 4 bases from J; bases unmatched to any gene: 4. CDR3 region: CASSPGTGGTEAFF. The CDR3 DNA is TGTGCCAGCTCCCCCGGGACAGGGGGCACTGAAGCTTTCTTT.

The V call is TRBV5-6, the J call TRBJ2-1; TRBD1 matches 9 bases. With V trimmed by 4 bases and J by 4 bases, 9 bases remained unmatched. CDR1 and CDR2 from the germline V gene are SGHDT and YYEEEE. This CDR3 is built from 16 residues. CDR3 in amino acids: CASSRDRGALYNEQFF. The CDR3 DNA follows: TGTGCCAGCAGCCGCGACAGGGGGGCCCTTTACAATGAGCAGTTCTTC.

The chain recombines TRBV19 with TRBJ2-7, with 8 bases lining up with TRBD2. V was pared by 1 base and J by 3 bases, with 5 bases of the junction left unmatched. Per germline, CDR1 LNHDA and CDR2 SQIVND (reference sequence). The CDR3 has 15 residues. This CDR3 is CASSIGREGNYEQYF. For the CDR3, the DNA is TGTGCCAGTAGTATAGGCCGGGAGGGAAACTACGAGCAGTACTTC. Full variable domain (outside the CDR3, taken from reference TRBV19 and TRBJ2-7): DGGITQSPKYLFRKEGQNVTLSCEQNLNHDAMYWYRQDPGQGLRLIYYSQIVNDFQKGDIAEGYSVSREKKESFPLTVTSAQKNPTAFYLCASSIGREGNYEQYFGPGTRLTVT.

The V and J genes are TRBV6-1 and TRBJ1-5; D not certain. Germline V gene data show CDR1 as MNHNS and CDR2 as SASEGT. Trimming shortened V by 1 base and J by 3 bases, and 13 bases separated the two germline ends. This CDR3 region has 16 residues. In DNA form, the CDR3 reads TGTGCCAGCAGTGAAGTGGTAGGAGTCTTCAATCAGCCCCAGCATTTT. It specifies CASSEVVGVFNQPQHF.

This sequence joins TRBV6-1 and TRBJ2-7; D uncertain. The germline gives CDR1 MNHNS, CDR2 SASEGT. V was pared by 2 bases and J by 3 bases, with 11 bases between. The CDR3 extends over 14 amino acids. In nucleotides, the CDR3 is TGTGCCAGCAGTGAATCTGGCGGAATCTACGAGCAGTACTTC. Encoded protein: CASSESGGIYEQYF.